This T cell receptor (beta chain) emerged from a study of blood T cells in healthy people across ages. Trimming left V 4 bases short and J 9 bases short, with 7 bases between. This CDR3 contains 11 residues. Germline CDR1 PRHDT, CDR2 FYEKMQ (reference sequence). Next came a second PCR, run for about 7 to 12 cycles, which used a sample-barcoded 5' primer along with a J-beta primer mix. TCRdb re-called the 5' RACE reads with MiXCR, one entry per CDR3 protein. The sample holds 2 million or so distinct CDR3 sequences, 49% seen once. The table lists this clonotype with many counts. V usage is TRBV13 and J usage is TRBJ2-1, with D possibly matching TRBD1 (5 bases). The sequenced sample consisted of blood. The sequence came from a woman aged 40-49 years in good health. The DNA of the CDR3 is TGTGCCAGCAGCTGGCAGGGTGAGCAGTTCTTC. It specifies CASSWQGEQFF.